This T cell receptor (beta chain) was captured by sequencing in a study of cytomegalovirus exposure and HLA in healthy donors. In the PCR, 60 Vbeta and 13 Jbeta primers were used. TCRdb's table, derived via immunoSEQ multiplex PCR, lists solely in-frame clones and lacks some. This repertoire shows about 170,000 clones, 80% found once; its top ten account for about 4.3%. V lost 1 base and J lost 2, with 9 bases in between. Germline CDR1 reads GTSNPN; CDR2 reads SVGIG (reference sequence). The CDR3 is 13 residues long. This TCR derives from a woman in her forties or fifties in good health and CMV-seropositive. The chain carries TRBV30 and TRBJ2-7, with a possible D match to TRBD2 (6 bases). The sequenced sample consisted of PBMCs. The CDR3 is CAWSAGGTYEQYF. The CDR3 DNA reads TGTGCCTGGAGTGCTGGGGGGACCTACGAGCAGTACTTC.